Reported below is one T cell receptor (beta chain). Its cognate antigen has yet to be identified. No base quality values were provided; no much bigger clone lies one nucleotide off. Untouched CD4+ T cells were isolated from Ficoll-separated PBMC through negative selection with magnetic beads, and an average purity of about 98% was reached. Untouched CD4+ T cells were isolated with magnetic beads from Ficoll-separated PBMC, and a purity of about 98% was reached with negligible CD8+ contamination. Peripheral blood mononuclear cells were supplied by the buffy coats of three healthy blood donors, who served as the study donors. Each of the three donors was CMV seronegative. Genomic DNA was extracted with the DNeasy Blood & Tissue Kit. Genomic DNA from sorted CD137+CD4+ cells and from pre-culture CD4+ baseline samples of each subject was subjected to TCRB sequencing. The source of the sample is a study of T cell repertoires and HLA-DP antigens (dated by TCRdb to 2016 to 2019). A note on the overall study: An in vitro model of CD4+ T cell alloreactivity against allogeneic HLA-DP presented by transduced HeLa cells was used in the study. Of the three donors, two were male and one was female, and their ages ranged from the 18-to-29 age band up to the 60-to-69 age band. The two alloantigens modelled structurally similar versus dissimilar alloantigens, differing from self at one and more than nine peptide-binding groove amino acids, respectively. Average DNA input was around 210 ng for sorted CD137+CD4+ samples, compared with approximately 1,300 ng for pre-culture CD4+ samples. Overall results and qualifications from the work: Clones undetected before culture had an average cumulative frequency of about 35% against one allele and about 51% against the other. Naive and memory CD4+ repertoires were not analysed separately. The study was limited by having only three donors, by relying on a non-physiological HeLa antigen-presenting system, and by using total CD4+ responder cells. Clonality of sorted CD137+ cells was similar against both alloantigens (approximately 0.4) and much higher than in pre-culture samples (about 0.037).

According to the germline V gene, CDR1 reads SGHRS and CDR2 reads YFSETQ. V is clipped by 4 bases and J by 2 bases, and the sequence between their germline boundaries is 11 bases long. The cysteine opens and the phenylalanine closes a CDR3 of 14 amino acids. Just CDR3 DNA is preserved here, 42 bases in frame from base 1. TCRB CDR3 regions were amplified with the immunoSEQ multiplex PCR using forward primers for 54 TRBV segments and reverse primers for 13 TRBJ segments. For pre-culture CD4+ samples, sequencing was done at deep resolution with a target of about 200,000 T cell genomes. Sequencing of the amplicons on an Illumina HiSeq System generated 87 bp reads spanning the CDR3. As for the original processing: PCR and sequencing errors in the reads were corrected, and alignment to IMGT reference sequences was used to define CDR3 regions. Synthetic template pools were used to estimate counts of templates and unique rearrangements. Clonality was computed as 1 minus Pielou's evenness. The Daley-Smith estimator was used to estimate richness. Repertoire overlap was measured with Morisita's index. Clones present in cultured samples but not detected in the pre-culture repertoire of the same donor were defined as low-abundance clones. TCRdb limited this immuneACCESS table to in-frame rearrangements with V and J called. A share of clones is missing; checked studies link under half to unresolved V genes, and the rest is unexplained. V and J calls and clone size are those listed in that table; D and trimming were worked out from the DNA. This sample comprises approximately 86,000 clones, 86% of them detected only once. Jointly, the top ten make up approximately 1.5% of the sample.

The chain is assembled from TRBV5-1 and TRBJ2-3; no confident D gene assignment can be made. The receptor comes from a man aged 50-60 years in good health and CMV-seronegative. Source material: CD4+ T cells from PBMCs. CDR3 sequence: CASSQDGSTDTQYF. DNA sequence: TGCGCCAGCAGCCAGGACGGTTCCACAGATACGCAGTATTTT.